Below, 24 T cell receptor beta chains from the same sample are listed, as sequenced in a study of patients and donors after allogeneic stem cell transplantation. MiXCR was run by TCRdb on the RT-PCR reads, yielding one entry per CDR3 protein. The sample lists 390,000 or so distinct CDR3 sequences, more than 15% seen once, with less than 9.5% in the top ten. The specimen was blood, either unsorted or a sorted T cell fraction (not recorded which). Receptors were obtained from a human donor who was either an allogeneic HSCT recipient or a stem cell or donor lymphocyte infusion donor (not recorded which). It is not recorded whose cells these are; they may come from a transplant donor.

This clonotype has more than one count but fewer than ten. In DNA, the CDR3 is TGTGCCAGCAGTTTCCGGCCAATTCGTGCGCAGTATTTT. Its translation is CASSFRPIRAQYF. The J gene is TRBJ2-3, the V gene TRBV27; D ambiguous. V lost 3 bases to trimming and J lost 10 bases, with 14 bases between them. This CDR3 has 13 residues. Germline lookup yields CDR1 MNHEY and CDR2 SMNVEV (reference sequence).

The sample holds a few counts of this clonotype. The CDR3 nucleotides read TGCAGCGTTGAACTCTACAGCATGAACACTGAAGCTTTCTTT. Protein product: CSVELYSMNTEAFF. The gene calls are TRBV29-1 and TRBJ1-1; D not resolved. Germline CDR1 SQVTM, CDR2 ANQGSEA. The ends were cut back, 2 bases at V and 0 bases at J, with 10 bases in the middle. The CDR3 runs to 14 residues. Looking up the rest from reference TRBV29-1 and TRBJ1-1 gives the full variable domain: SAVISQKPSRDICQRGTSLTIQCQVDSQVTMMFWYRQQPGQSLTLIATANQGSEATYESGFVIDKFPISRPNLTFSTLTVSNMSPEDSSIYLCSVELYSMNTEAFFGQGTRLTVV.

The gene calls are TRBV4-1 and TRBJ2-1, with 9 bases identical to TRBD2. V lost 3 bases, J lost 5 bases, and 5 bases stayed unmatched. CDR3 size: 15 residues. CDR1 MGHRA and CDR2 YSYEKL come from the germline V gene. CDR3 in DNA: TGCGCCAGCAGCCATCCTAGCGGGACTAACAATGAGCAGTTCTTC. It yields the protein CASSHPSGTNNEQFF.

This clonotype has at least ten counts. The rearrangement links TRBV5-1 to TRBJ2-1; no definite D call. Trimming stripped 2 bases from V and 4 bases from J, with 10 bases between. This CDR3 contains 14 residues. In germline, CDR1 is SGHRS, CDR2 YFSETQ. DNA of the CDR3: TGCGCCAGCAGCTTCGAACAGCATTACAATGAGCAGTTCTTC. It encodes CASSFEQHYNEQFF.

This clonotype was picked up many times. The V gene is TRBV5-1, the J gene TRBJ1-1; no clear D gene. CDR1 is SGHRS, CDR2 YFSETQ, per germline. CDR3 length equals 14 residues. V dropped 1 base and J dropped 1 base, with 8 bases sitting between them. The CDR3 loop reads CASSLPRSNTEAFF. The CDR3 DNA reads as TGCGCCAGCAGCTTGCCCAGATCGAACACTGAAGCTTTCTTT.

The J gene is TRBJ1-1, the V gene TRBV15; D gene uncertain. This CDR3 has 14 amino acids. V lost 0 bases and J 11 bases, leaving 16 bases between the germline ends. The germline gives CDR1 LNHNV, CDR2 YYDKDF (reference sequence). The CDR3 region is CATSRDLQAPGAFF. CDR3 nucleotides: TGTGCCACCAGCAGAGATTTGCAGGCCCCGGGGGCTTTCTTT.

A note on this clonotype: Compared with germline, one end of the junction differs, possibly owing to a read error. This rearrangement joins TRBV2 to TRBJ2-3; tentatively, D is TRBD2 (6 bases). The CDR3 length is 15 residues. From germline, CDR1 is SNHLY and CDR2 FYNNEI. CDR3 DNA sequence: TGCGCCAGCACGGCGGAGCGGGTCGGCACAGATACGCAGTATTTT. The encoded protein is CASTAERVGTDTQYF.

Regarding this clonotype: A much larger clone is a single base away; this may be a read error. CDR3 residues: CANKNTGNNQPQHF. The CDR3 DNA reads TGTGCCAACAAAAATACAGGGAACAATCAGCCCCAGCATTTT. The V and J genes are TRBV12-3 or TRBV12-4 and TRBJ1-5, with D tentatively TRBD1 (6 bases). Trimming removed 10 bases from V and 3 bases from J, with 16 bases in between. The CDR3 length is 14 residues.

In its sample, this clonotype was seen a few times. The gene calls are TRBV4-3 and TRBJ2-1; D may be TRBD1 or TRBD2 (5 bases each). This CDR3 region has 16 residues. CDR1 and CDR2 (germline): LGHNA, YSLEER. Trimming removed 4 bases from V and 0 bases from J, with 13 bases in between. For the CDR3, the DNA is TGCGCCAGCAGCCGGGGGACGGCGAGCTCCTACAATGAGCAGTTCTTC. Its translation is CASSRGTASSYNEQFF.

This clonotype was seen at least ten times. The chain joins TRBV25-1 to TRBJ1-2, with D possibly being TRBD1 (5 bases). V was clipped by 5 bases and J by 4 bases, with 17 bases between them. Germline CDR1 and CDR2: MGHDK and SYGVNS. The CDR3 is 15 amino acids. CDR3 bases: TGTGCCAGCAGTTCCGGGACCGCCACTTTCTATGGCTACACCTTC. Translation gives CASSSGTATFYGYTF.

This clonotype was seen more than once but under ten times. The V call is TRBV6-2 or TRBV6-3, the J call TRBJ2-1; TRBD2 is a possible D gene (5 bases). V was trimmed by 6 bases and J by 7 bases, leaving 10 bases between them. CDR3 length equals 12 residues. The V gene's germline CDR1 is MNHEY and CDR2 SVGEGT. The CDR3 DNA follows: TGTGCCAGCAGCGGTACTAGAAATGAGCAGTTCTTC. Encoded protein: CASSGTRNEQFF.

This clonotype was picked up many times. V and J are TRBV20-1 and TRBJ2-1; TRBD2 aligns across 7 bases. The germline CDR1 and CDR2 sequences are DFQATT and SNEGSKA (reference sequence). After removal of 6 bases from V and 0 bases from J, the junction contained 5 bases not matched to a gene. The length of the CDR3 is 14 residues. In DNA, the CDR3 is TGCAGTGCGCCGTCGGGGGGCTCCTACAATGAGCAGTTCTTC. Encoded protein: CSAPSGGSYNEQFF.

This clonotype was seen repeatedly, ten times or more. In nucleotides, the CDR3 is TGTGCCAGTGGAGACAGGGGCGACCAGCCCCAGCATTTT. This sequence encodes CASGDRGDQPQHF. The chain recombines TRBV2 with TRBJ1-5, with 8 bases identical to TRBD1. The germline V gene has CDR1 SNHLY and CDR2 FYNNEI. This CDR3 region has 13 residues. Trimming removed 9 bases from V and 7 bases from J; junction bases left unmatched: 8.

The rearrangement uses TRBV24-1 and TRBJ1-5, with 7 bases that match TRBD1. CDR1 is KGHDR, CDR2 SFDVKD, per germline. V lost 4 bases, J lost 2 bases, and 4 bases stayed unmatched. The CDR3 contains 15 residues. Written as DNA, the CDR3 is TGTGCCACCAGTGAGGGAGGGGGCGGCAATCAGCCCCAGCATTTT. Translation gives CATSEGGGGNQPQHF.

This clonotype has at least ten counts. The V and J genes are TRBV12-5 and TRBJ2-4; the D gene is possibly TRBD2 (5 bases). With 2 bases removed from V and 8 bases from J, the gap between germline ends came to 13 bases. This CDR3 has 14 amino acids. Germline values: CDR1 LGHNT, CDR2 FRNRAP. The CDR3 bases are TGTGCTAGTGGTTTGATTCCTGAGAGGGACATTCAGTACTTC. Protein sequence: CASGLIPERDIQYF. Full variable domain (outside the CDR3, taken from reference TRBV12-5 and TRBJ2-4): DARVTQTPRHKVTEMGQEVTMRCQPILGHNTVFWYRQTMMQGLELLAYFRNRAPLDDSGMPKDRFSAEMPDATLATLKIQPSEPRDSAVYFCASGLIPERDIQYFGAGTRLSVL.

The chain couples TRBV12-3 or TRBV12-4 to TRBJ1-5, with D unclear. CDR3 length equals 17 residues. V gave up 2 bases and J gave up 4 bases, with 18 bases separating them. This CDR3 reads CASSLPLRVGANQPQHF. For the CDR3, the DNA is TGTGCCAGCAGTTTACCGCTGAGAGTTGGAGCGAATCAGCCCCAGCATTTT.

This clonotype appeared a few times. This chain links TRBV5-6 with TRBJ2-7; the D call may be TRBD1 or TRBD2 (5 bases each). Trimming left V 2 bases short and J 7 bases short, with 7 bases between. The length of the CDR3 is 11 residues. CDR1 SGHDT and CDR2 YYEEEE come from the germline V gene. The DNA for the CDR3 is TGTGCCAGCAGCTTTTGGGGGGAGCAGTACTTC. It specifies CASSFWGEQYF.

This chain uses TRBV5-6 with TRBJ2-1, with TRBD1 identical over 7 bases. The CDR3 length is 14 residues. Trimming cost V 3 bases and J 3 bases; bases outside gene matches: 3. The V gene's germline CDR1 is SGHDT and CDR2 YYEEEE. The CDR3 DNA reads as TGTGCCAGCAGCTCGACAGGGTTCTACAATGAGCAGTTCTTC. This encodes CASSSTGFYNEQFF.

This clonotype was observed a few times. The rearrangement links TRBV9 to TRBJ2-2; tentatively, D is TRBD1 (5 bases). The CDR3 length is 13 residues. The V gene lost 6 bases and the J gene lost 5 bases, with 11 bases spanning the gap. Germline loops: CDR1 SGDLS, CDR2 YYNGEE. CDR3 bases: TGTGCCAGCAAGAAGGGGTGGACCGGGGAGCTGTTTTTT. It yields the protein CASKKGWTGELFF.

V and J are TRBV5-4 and TRBJ2-5; no clear D gene. The CDR3 loop spans 12 amino acids. Germline V CDR1 and CDR2: SGHNT, YYREEE (reference sequence). Trimming took off 2 bases at V and 7 bases at J, with 9 bases between the two ends. This chain's CDR3 is CASSFVAGTQYF. CDR3 in DNA: TGTGCCAGCAGCTTCGTAGCTGGGACCCAGTACTTC.

This clonotype was observed a few times. The chain links TRBV4-1 to TRBJ2-3; 8 nucleotides match TRBD2. The length of the CDR3 is 15 residues. Germline CDR1 is MGHRA and CDR2 is YSYEKL. The J segment lost 1 base and the V segment lost 3 bases, leaving 3 bases of the junction unmatched. The CDR3 sequence is CASSQVLAGTDTQYF. The CDR3 nucleotides read TGCGCCAGCAGCCAGGTACTAGCGGGCACAGATACGCAGTATTTT.

This clonotype occurred a few times. The chain couples TRBV4-2 to TRBJ1-2; the D gene is possibly TRBD1 (6 bases). CDR1 and CDR2 from the germline V gene are LGHNA and YNFKEQ. The CDR3 has 17 residues. V was shortened by 1 base and J by 6 bases, with 21 bases between the two germline ends. The CDR3 DNA follows: TGTGCCAGCAGCCAAGGACGGAAGGGGGATTCCCCAGATGGCTACACCTTC. Encoded protein: CASSQGRKGDSPDGYTF.

This sequence joins TRBV18 and TRBJ1-5; D gene unclear. CDR1 is KGHSH and CDR2 is LQKENI in the germline V gene. Trimming shortened V by 2 bases and J by 1 base, and 6 bases separated the two germline ends. This CDR3 comprises 14 residues. This CDR3 is CASSPIGSNQPQHF. The CDR3 nucleotides read TGTGCCAGCTCACCAATAGGGAGCAATCAGCCCCAGCATTTT.

This chain uses TRBV20-1 with TRBJ2-7; 11 nucleotides agree with TRBD2. This CDR3 spans 16 amino acids. The germline V gene has CDR1 DFQATT and CDR2 SNEGSKA (reference sequence). With V trimmed by 3 bases and J by 4 bases, 11 bases remained unmatched. CDR3: CSARGLAAWARYEQYF. The CDR3 DNA is TGCAGTGCTAGGGGACTAGCGGCCTGGGCGAGGTACGAGCAGTACTTC.